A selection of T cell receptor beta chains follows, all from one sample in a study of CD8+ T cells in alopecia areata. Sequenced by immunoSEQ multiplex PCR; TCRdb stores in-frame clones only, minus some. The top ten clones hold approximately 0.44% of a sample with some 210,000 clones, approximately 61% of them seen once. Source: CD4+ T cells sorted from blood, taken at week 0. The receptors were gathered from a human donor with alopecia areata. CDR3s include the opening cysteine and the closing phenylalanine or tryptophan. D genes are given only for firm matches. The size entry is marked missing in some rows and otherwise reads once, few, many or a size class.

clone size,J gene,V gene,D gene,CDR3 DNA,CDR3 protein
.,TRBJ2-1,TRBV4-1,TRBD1,TGCGCCAGCAGCCAGCCCCGTGGGACAGGGGGCAATGAGCAGTTCTTC,CASSQPRGTGGNEQFF
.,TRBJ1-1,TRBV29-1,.,TGCAGCGTTGTTGGCGTTATCTTGAACACTGAAGCTTTCTTT,CSVVGVILNTEAFF
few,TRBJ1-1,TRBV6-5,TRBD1,TGTGCCAGCAGTCAGACAGGGTTGAACACTGAAGCTTTCTTT,CASSQTGLNTEAFF
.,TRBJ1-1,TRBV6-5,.,TGTGCCAGCAGTAGCCAGGGGATTGTGAACACTGAAGCTTTCTTT,CASSSQGIVNTEAFF
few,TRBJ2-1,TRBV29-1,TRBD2,TGCAGCGTTGCGCCGAGGCTAGCGGGTGGCAATGAGCAGTTCTTC,CSVAPRLAGGNEQFF
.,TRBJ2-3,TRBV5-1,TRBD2,TGCGCCAGCAGCTCTTTGACTAGCGGAAACACAGATACGCAGTATTTT,CASSSLTSGNTDTQYF
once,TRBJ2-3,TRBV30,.,TGTGCCTGGAGTGTTTCCCGTGATACGCAGTATTTT,CAWSVSRDTQYF
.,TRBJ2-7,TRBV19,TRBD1,TGTGCCAGTAGTATTTCCCCGGGACAGGTATCCTACGAGCAGTACTTC,CASSISPGQVSYEQYF
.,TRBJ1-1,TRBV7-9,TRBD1,TGTGCCAGCAGAGCCGGACAGGGCAAAGCTTTCTTT,CASRAGQGKAFF
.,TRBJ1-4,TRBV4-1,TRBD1,TGCGCCAGCAGCCAGTTCGACAGGGGGCGAGCTAATGAAAAACTGTTTTTT,CASSQFDRGRANEKLFF
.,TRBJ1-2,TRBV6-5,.,TGTGCCAGCAGTTCACGCTATGGCTACACCTTC,CASSSRYGYTF
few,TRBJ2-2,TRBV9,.,TGTGCCAGCAGCGTAGGGCCCGCGGGGACCGGGGAGCTGTTTTTT,CASSVGPAGTGELFF
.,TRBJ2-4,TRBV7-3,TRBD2,TGTGCCAGCAGCTTAGGACTAGCTCAAAACATTCAGTACTTC,CASSLGLAQNIQYF
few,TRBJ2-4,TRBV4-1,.,TGCGCCAGCAGCCACCCCGAGGCGAGAGAGAGGGCCAAAAACATTCAGTACTTC,CASSHPEARERAKNIQYF
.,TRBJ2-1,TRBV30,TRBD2,TGTGCCTGGAGTAAAAAGGCTAGCGGAAACAATGAGCAGTTCTTC,CAWSKKASGNNEQFF
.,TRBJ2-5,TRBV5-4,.,TGTGCCAGCAGTCCGTCGGGGGGCGAGACCCAGTACTTC,CASSPSGGETQYF
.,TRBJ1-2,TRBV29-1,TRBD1,TGCAGCGTGGTACGGACAGGGGTTGAAGGCTACACCTTC,CSVVRTGVEGYTF
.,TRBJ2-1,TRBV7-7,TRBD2,TGTGCCAGCAGCTTAGGGTCTAGCGGGGGCAATGAGCAGTTCTTC,CASSLGSSGGNEQFF
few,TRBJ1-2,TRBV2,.,TGTGCCAGCAGTGAGAGGATCAGCTATGGCTACACCTTC,CASSERISYGYTF
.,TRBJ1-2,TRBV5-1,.,TGCGCCAGCAGCTGGGACAACATCTATGGCTACACCTTC,CASSWDNIYGYTF
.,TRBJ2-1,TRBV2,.,TGTGCCAGCAATATCCGGGAGAATTACAATGAGCAGTTCTTC,CASNIRENYNEQFF
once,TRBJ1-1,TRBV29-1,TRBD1,TGCAGCGTGGACAGGGGCCCTAACACTGAAGCTTTCTTT,CSVDRGPNTEAFF
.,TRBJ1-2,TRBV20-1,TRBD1,TGCAGTGCTACAGGGGGCGAGGGCTACACCTTC,CSATGGEGYTF
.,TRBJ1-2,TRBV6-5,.,TGTGCCAGCAGTTACAGGGCAATAGTGCCCTATGGCTACACCTTC,CASSYRAIVPYGYTF
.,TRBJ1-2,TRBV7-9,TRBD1,TGTGCCTCGTTGGGGACAGGGAACTATGGCTACACCTTC,CASLGTGNYGYTF
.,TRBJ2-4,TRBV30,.,TGTGCCTGGAGTATAAAGGACATTCAGTACTTC,CAWSIKDIQYF
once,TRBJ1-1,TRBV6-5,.,TGTGCCAGCAGTTACTCGAGTGGCGGGGGAAGGGCTGAAGCTTTCTTT,CASSYSSGGGRAEAFF
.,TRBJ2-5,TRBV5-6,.,TGTGCCAGCAGCTTGTATGCAGGGGAAGAGACCCAGTACTTC,CASSLYAGEETQYF
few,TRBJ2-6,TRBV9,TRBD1,TGTGCCAGCAGCCCTCGGACAGGGATAAGTAGGGACTCTGGGGCCAACGTCCTGACTTTC,CASSPRTGISRDSGANVLTF
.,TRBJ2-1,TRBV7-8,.,TGTGCCAGCAGCTTTAGGGGAGGCAATGAGCAGTTCTTC,CASSFRGGNEQFF
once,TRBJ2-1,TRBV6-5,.,TGTGCCAGCAGGTACATGCGGGACAGATACAATGAGCAGTTCTTC,CASRYMRDRYNEQFF
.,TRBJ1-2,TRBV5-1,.,TGCGCCAGCTCCTACGACAACTATGGCTACACCTTC,CASSYDNYGYTF
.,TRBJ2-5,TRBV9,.,TGTGCCAGCAGCCCCCTTAACGAGCGGGAGACCCAGTACTTC,CASSPLNERETQYF
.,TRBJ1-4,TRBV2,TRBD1,TGTGCCAGCAGTGAAGCGGACAGGGCAACTAATGAAAAACTGTTTTTT,CASSEADRATNEKLFF
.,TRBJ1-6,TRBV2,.,TGTGCCAGCAAACCGGAGGATACCTATAATTCACCCCTCCACTTT,CASKPEDTYNSPLHF
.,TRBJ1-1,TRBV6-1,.,TGTGCCACCACCTCCAATGGACCAGCTTTCTTT,CATTSNGPAFF
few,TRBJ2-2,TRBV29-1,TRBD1,TGCAGCGGGGGACAGAAGAACACCGGGGAGCTGTTTTTT,CSGGQKNTGELFF
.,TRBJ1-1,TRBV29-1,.,TGCAGCGTATACAGGGTTGACACTGAAGCTTTCTTT,CSVYRVDTEAFF
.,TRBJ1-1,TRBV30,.,TGTGCCTGGAGTGTAGCGAACACTGAAGCTTTCTTT,CAWSVANTEAFF
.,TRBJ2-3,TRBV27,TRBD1,TGTGCCAGCAGCTCGGACAGGGGGATCCCAGATACGCAGTATTTT,CASSSDRGIPDTQYF
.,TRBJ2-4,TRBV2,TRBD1,TGTGCCAGCAGTTTGGACAGGGTTGGAAACATTCAGTACTTC,CASSLDRVGNIQYF
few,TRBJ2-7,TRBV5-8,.,TGTGCCAGCAGCCACGCCTGGGGCGAGCAGTACTTC,CASSHAWGEQYF
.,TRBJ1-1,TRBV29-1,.,TGCAGCGTCCACCCTCTACGTAACACTGAAGCTTTCTTT,CSVHPLRNTEAFF